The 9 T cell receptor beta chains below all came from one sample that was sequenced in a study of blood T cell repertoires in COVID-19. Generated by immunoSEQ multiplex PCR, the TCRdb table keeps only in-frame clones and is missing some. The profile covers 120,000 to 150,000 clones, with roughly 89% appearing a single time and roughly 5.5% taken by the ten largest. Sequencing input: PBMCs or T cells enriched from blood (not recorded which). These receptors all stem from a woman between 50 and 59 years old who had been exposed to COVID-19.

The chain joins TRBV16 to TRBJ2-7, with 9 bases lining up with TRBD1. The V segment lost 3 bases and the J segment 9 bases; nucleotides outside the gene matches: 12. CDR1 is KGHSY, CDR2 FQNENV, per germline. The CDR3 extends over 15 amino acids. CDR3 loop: CASSQLRDRVLLQYF. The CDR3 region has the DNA TGTGCCAGCAGCCAGCTACGGGACAGGGTCCTTCTGCAGTACTTC.

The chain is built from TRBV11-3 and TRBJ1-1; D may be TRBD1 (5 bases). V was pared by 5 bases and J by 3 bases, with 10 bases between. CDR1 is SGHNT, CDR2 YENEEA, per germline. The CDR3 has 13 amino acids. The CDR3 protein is CASSPPGHTEAFF. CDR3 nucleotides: TGTGCCAGCAGCCCCCCAGGGCACACTGAAGCTTTCTTT. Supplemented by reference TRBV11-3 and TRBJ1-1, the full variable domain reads EAGVVQSPRYKIIEKKQPVAFWCNPISGHNTLYWYLQNLGQGPELLIRYENEEAVDDSQLPKDRFSAERLKGVDSTLKIQPAELGDSAVYLCASSPPGHTEAFFGQGTRLTVV.

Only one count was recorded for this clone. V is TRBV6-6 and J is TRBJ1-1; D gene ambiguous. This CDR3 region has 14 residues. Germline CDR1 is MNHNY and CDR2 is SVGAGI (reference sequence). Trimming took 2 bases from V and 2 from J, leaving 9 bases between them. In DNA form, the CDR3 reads TGTGCCAGCAGTTACAAGCAGGCTAACACTGAAGCTTTCTTT. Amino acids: CASSYKQANTEAFF.

Here the CDR3 reads CASSPRAGGSVGGTDTQYF. The CDR3 coding sequence is TGTGCCAGCAGCCCTCGCGCAGGGGGCTCCGTGGGAGGCACAGATACGCAGTATTTT. V gene TRBV9 combines with J gene TRBJ2-3, with 8 bases matching TRBD1. The ends lost 4 bases at V and 1 base at J; junction bases unmatched: 17. Per the germline V gene, CDR1 is SGDLS and CDR2 is YYNGEE. The CDR3 has 19 amino acids. The complete variable domain, with remaining parts taken from reference TRBV9 and TRBJ2-3, reads DSGVTQTPKHLITATGQRVTLRCSPRSGDLSVYWYQQSLDQGLQFLIQYYNGEERAKGNILERFSAQQFPDLHSELNLSSLELGDSALYFCASSPRAGGSVGGTDTQYFGPGTRLTVL.

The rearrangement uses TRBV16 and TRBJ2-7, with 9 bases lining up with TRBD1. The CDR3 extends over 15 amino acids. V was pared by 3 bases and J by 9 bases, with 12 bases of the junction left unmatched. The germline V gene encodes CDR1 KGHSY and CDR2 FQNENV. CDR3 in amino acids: CASSQPRDRVLLQYF. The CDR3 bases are TGTGCCAGCAGCCAGCCACGGGACAGGGTCCTTCTGCAGTACTTC.

Here the CDR3 reads CASSRDRAISQPQHF. The DNA for the CDR3 is TGTGCCAGCAGCCGCGACAGGGCTATTAGCCAGCCCCAGCATTTT. The chain links TRBV14 to TRBJ1-5, with 7 bases lining up with TRBD1. Per germline, CDR1 SGHDN and CDR2 FVKESK. CDR3 length equals 15 residues. V was clipped by 4 bases and J by 7 bases; unmatched bases: 10.

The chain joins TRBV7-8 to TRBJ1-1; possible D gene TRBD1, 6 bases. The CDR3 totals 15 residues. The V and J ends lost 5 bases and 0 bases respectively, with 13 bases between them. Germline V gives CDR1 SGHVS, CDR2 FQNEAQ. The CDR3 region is CASSLQGGLNTEAFF. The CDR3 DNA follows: TGTGCCAGCAGCCTACAGGGAGGGTTGAACACTGAAGCTTTCTTT. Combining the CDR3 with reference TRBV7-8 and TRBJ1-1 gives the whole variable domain GAGVSQSPRYKVAKRGQDVALRCDPISGHVSLFWYQQALGQGPEFLTYFQNEAQLDKSGLPSDRFFAERPEGSVSTLKIQRTQQEDSAVYLCASSLQGGLNTEAFFGQGTRLTVV.

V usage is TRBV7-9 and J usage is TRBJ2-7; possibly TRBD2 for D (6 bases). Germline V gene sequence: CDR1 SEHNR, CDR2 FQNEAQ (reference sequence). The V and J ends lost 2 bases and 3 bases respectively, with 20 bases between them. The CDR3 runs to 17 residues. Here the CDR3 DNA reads TGTGCCAGCAGCTTACGGCGCGGGGCTAGCGATGACTACGAGCAGTACTTC. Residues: CASSLRRGASDDYEQYF. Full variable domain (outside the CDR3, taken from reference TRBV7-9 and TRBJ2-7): DTGVSQNPRHKITKRGQNVTFRCDPISEHNRLYWYRQTLGQGPEFLTYFQNEAQLEKSRLLSDRFSAERPKGSFSTLEIQRTEQGDSAMYLCASSLRRGASDDYEQYFGPGTRLTVT.

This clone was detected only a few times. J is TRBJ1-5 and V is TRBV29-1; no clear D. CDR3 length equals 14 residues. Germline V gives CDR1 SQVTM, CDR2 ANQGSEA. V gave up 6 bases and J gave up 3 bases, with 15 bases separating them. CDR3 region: CSVLPSTPNQPQHF. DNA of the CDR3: TGCAGCGTCCTACCCTCAACCCCCAATCAGCCCCAGCATTTT.